The 15 T cell receptor beta chains below all came from one sample that was sequenced in a study of blood T cell repertoires in COVID-19. Method: immunoSEQ multiplex PCR; TCRdb's copy keeps in-frame clones and lacks some. In the table there are approximately 180,000 clones, around 80% of which are singletons. Sequenced: PBMCs or T cells enriched from blood (not recorded which). The receptor source for this set is a woman in her 50s who had recovered from COVID-19.

CDR3 loop: CASSIVFGGEQYF. The DNA for the CDR3 is TGTGCCAGTAGTATAGTGTTCGGGGGCGAGCAGTACTTC. The rearrangement joins TRBV19 to TRBJ2-7; the D gene is possibly TRBD2 (6 bases). Per the germline V gene, CDR1 is LNHDA and CDR2 is SQIVND (reference sequence). The CDR3 contains 13 residues. V was pared by 1 base and J by 6 bases, with 10 bases between. The full variable domain, rest sourced from reference TRBV19 and TRBJ2-7, is DGGITQSPKYLFRKEGQNVTLSCEQNLNHDAMYWYRQDPGQGLRLIYYSQIVNDFQKGDIAEGYSVSREKKESFPLTVTSAQKNPTAFYLCASSIVFGGEQYFGPGTRLTVT.

V and J are TRBV12-5 and TRBJ2-1; no firm D call. CDR1 and CDR2 (germline): LGHNT, FRNRAP. The CDR3 runs 11 residues. The ends were cut back, 3 bases at V and 7 bases at J, with 4 bases in the middle. CDR3 in DNA: TGTGCTAGTGGTTTCGGGAATGAGCAGTTCTTC. Its protein is CASGFGNEQFF.

There are a few counts of this clone. The chain couples TRBV29-1 to TRBJ1-1, with TRBD1 matching 10 bases. The V gene's germline CDR1 is SQVTM and CDR2 ANQGSEA. Trimming cost V 4 bases and J 10 bases; bases outside gene matches: 3. The CDR3 is 11 amino acids. The CDR3 spells CSVGWDRGAFF. The CDR3 DNA is TGCAGCGTTGGGTGGGACAGGGGAGCTTTCTTT.

This chain links TRBV5-6 with TRBJ2-6; D might be TRBD1 (6 bases). The germline V gene has CDR1 SGHDT and CDR2 YYEEEE. The V end lost 6 bases, the J end lost 4 bases, and 14 bases lay between the germline ends. This CDR3 spans 15 amino acids. The CDR3 nucleotides read TGTGCCAGCACCCCACGAAGGGGGGGGGCCAACGTCCTGACTTTC. Encoded protein: CASTPRRGGANVLTF.

This sequence joins TRBV27 and TRBJ2-1, with 7 positions matching TRBD2. CDR1 MNHEY and CDR2 SMNVEV come from the germline V gene (reference sequence). The J segment lost 2 bases and the V segment lost 2 bases, leaving 3 bases of the junction unmatched. The CDR3 contains 15 residues. The CDR3 region is CASSLEAGTYNEQFF. DNA for the CDR3: TGTGCCAGCAGTTTAGAAGCGGGGACCTACAATGAGCAGTTCTTC.

The sample holds a few counts of this clone. The chain carries TRBV19 and TRBJ2-2, with D possibly being TRBD1 (6 bases). Trimming took off 6 bases at V and 2 bases at J, with 10 bases between the two ends. The CDR3 length is 14 residues. CDR1 is LNHDA and CDR2 is SQIVND in the germline V gene (reference sequence). Here the CDR3 DNA reads TGTGCCAGTAGGCTACAGGGAAACACCGGGGAGCTGTTTTTT. This translates into CASRLQGNTGELFF. Full variable domain (outside the CDR3, taken from reference TRBV19 and TRBJ2-2): DGGITQSPKYLFRKEGQNVTLSCEQNLNHDAMYWYRQDPGQGLRLIYYSQIVNDFQKGDIAEGYSVSREKKESFPLTVTSAQKNPTAFYLCASRLQGNTGELFFGEGSRLTVL.

This rearrangement joins TRBV4-1 to TRBJ1-2; no definite D call. V lost 4 bases and J lost 4, with 19 bases in between. This CDR3 is 16 amino acids long. CDR1 and CDR2 (germline): MGHRA, YSYEKL. The CDR3 loop reads CASSRDPVISGYGYTF. The CDR3 DNA reads TGCGCCAGCAGCCGAGATCCGGTTATCTCGGGCTATGGCTACACCTTC.

The chain joins TRBV6-5 to TRBJ2-3; D might be TRBD1 (6 bases). Per germline, CDR1 MNHEY and CDR2 SVGAGI. Trimming shortened V by 6 bases and J by 1 base, and 11 bases separated the two germline ends. The CDR3 sequence is 14 residues long. CDR3 amino acids: CASRPQGRTDTQYF. CDR3 nucleotides: TGTGCCAGCAGGCCACAGGGACGCACAGATACGCAGTATTTT.

This clone was counted once. The V gene is TRBV25-1, the J gene TRBJ2-5, with a possible D match to TRBD2 (7 bases). Germline CDR1 MGHDK, CDR2 SYGVNS. CDR3 length: 15 residues. Deletions cut 3 bases from V and 3 bases from J, with 14 bases between. Written as DNA, the CDR3 is TGTGCCAGCAGTGAGGGGGGGGCGGGTAAAGAGACCCAGTACTTC. This encodes CASSEGGAGKETQYF.

This chain connects TRBV28 to TRBJ2-2; D unclear. Trimming stripped 3 bases from V and 6 bases from J, with 8 bases between. The CDR3 consists of 13 residues. Germline V gene lookup returns CDR1 MDHEN and CDR2 SYDVKM. CDR3 coding DNA: TGTGCCAGCAGTTTTTTGTCGGCCGGGGAGCTGTTTTTT. This encodes CASSFLSAGELFF.

A word on this clone: The sample carries other DNA sequences with the same CDR3. The chain recombines TRBV18 with TRBJ2-7; D might be TRBD2 (5 bases). Germline V gene data show CDR1 as KGHSH and CDR2 as LQKENI. V was shortened by 3 bases and J by 2 bases, with 8 bases between the two germline ends. The CDR3 spans 13 residues. CDR3: CASSPPGAYEQYF. CDR3 in DNA: TGTGCCAGCTCACCCCCCGGGGCCTACGAGCAGTACTTC.

The chain joins TRBV12-3 or TRBV12-4 to TRBJ2-7; 7 nucleotides match TRBD2. This CDR3 comprises 12 residues. The ends lost 2 bases at V and 12 bases at J; junction bases unmatched: 7. This CDR3 reads CASSLRGGRLYF. The DNA for the CDR3 is TGTGCCAGCAGTTTACGAGGCGGGAGATTGTACTTC.

This chain joins TRBV27 and TRBJ1-3, with D uncertain. The V gene lost 6 bases and the J gene lost 4 bases, with 13 bases spanning the gap. CDR1 is MNHEY, CDR2 SMNVEV, per germline (reference sequence). The CDR3 length is 14 residues. Written as DNA, the CDR3 is TGTGCCAGCAGCCCCGCGGAACGGGGAAACACCATATATTTT. It translates to CASSPAERGNTIYF.

This chain links TRBV20-1 with TRBJ2-3, with 9 bases that match TRBD2. V was clipped by 3 bases and J by 1 base; unmatched bases: 5. The CDR3 is 15 residues long. The V gene's germline CDR1 is DFQATT and CDR2 SNEGSKA (reference sequence). In DNA form, the CDR3 reads TGCAGTGCTAGTATGAGGACTAGCGGCACAGATACGCAGTATTTT. It translates to CSASMRTSGTDTQYF.

The V gene is TRBV9, the J gene TRBJ2-1, with a tentative D call TRBD2 (5 bases). Germline assignment: CDR1 SGDLS and CDR2 YYNGEE. CDR3 size: 16 residues. V was shortened by 3 bases and J by 3 bases, with 16 bases between the two germline ends. CDR3 nucleotides: TGTGCCAGCAGCGGGCCTTCCGGGGATAGCTACAATGAGCAGTTCTTC. Translated: CASSGPSGDSYNEQFF.